A selection of T cell receptor beta chains follows, all from one sample in a study of blood T cell repertoires in COVID-19. Produced via immunoSEQ multiplex PCR; TCRdb's table is partial and in-frame only. Of 70,000 or so clones listed, about nine tenths are singletons. The material sequenced was peripheral blood. Receptors were obtained from a woman older than 75 with active or convalescent COVID-19. Both conserved end residues are part of each CDR3. A D gene is named only where the DNA matches it firmly. A row's size may be missing; if present it is once, few, many or a size class.

v_call	clone_size	d_call	j_call	cdr3_aa	cdr3_nt
TRBV6-2/TRBV6-3	few	-	TRBJ2-7	CASSYPLGAAYPSYEQYF	TGTGCCAGCAGTTACCCCCTAGGGGCGGCCTACCCGTCCTACGAGCAGTACTTC
TRBV19	-	TRBD1	TRBJ2-2	CASSKGGGNTGELFF	TGTGCCAGTAGCAAAGGGGGCGGGAACACCGGGGAGCTGTTTTTT
TRBV6-5	-	TRBD1	TRBJ1-2	CASSPSPGTGYGYTF	TGTGCCAGCAGCCCCTCTCCGGGGACAGGGTATGGCTACACCTTC
TRBV11-2	once	TRBD2	TRBJ2-1	CASSPRGDEQFF	TGTGCCAGCAGCCCTCGGGGGGATGAGCAGTTCTTC
TRBV7-8	-	TRBD1	TRBJ1-2	CASSPGQGSYTF	TGTGCCAGCAGCCCGGGACAGGGCAGCTACACCTTC
TRBV7-2	-	TRBD1	TRBJ2-5	CASSLRQGVQETQYF	TGTGCCAGCAGCTTAAGACAGGGTGTACAAGAGACCCAGTACTTC
TRBV2	-	-	TRBJ2-7	CASSGDYGEQYF	TGTGCCAGCAGTGGCGACTATGGGGAGCAGTACTTC
TRBV4-3	-	-	TRBJ1-4	CASSQAGADEKLFF	TGCGCCAGCAGCCAAGCAGGGGCTGATGAAAAACTGTTTTTT
TRBV5-4	once	TRBD2	TRBJ2-1	CASSFFSGDEQFF	TGTGCCAGCAGCTTCTTTAGCGGGGATGAGCAGTTCTTC
TRBV19	-	-	TRBJ1-1	CASSIFISGMRTEAFF	TGTGCCAGTAGTATTTTTATATCCGGGATGCGGACTGAAGCTTTCTTT
TRBV28	-	TRBD1	TRBJ1-6	CASSLDRIYSYNSPLHF	TGTGCCAGCAGTTTGGACAGGATTTACTCCTATAATTCACCCCTCCACTTT
TRBV2	-	TRBD2	TRBJ2-3	CASSFERGGLDTQYF	TGTGCCAGCAGTTTCGAGCGGGGGGGCCTAGATACGCAGTATTTT
TRBV3-1/TRBV3-2	once	-	TRBJ1-4	CASSQTGLTPNEKLFF	TGTGCCAGCAGCCAGACAGGCCTTACCCCCAATGAAAAACTGTTTTTT
TRBV18	-	-	TRBJ2-7	CASSPGTDSRSYEQYF	TGTGCCAGCTCACCAGGGACTGATAGCCGCTCCTACGAGCAGTACTTC
TRBV4-3	-	TRBD1	TRBJ1-1	CASSQDLGTGKTEAFF	TGCGCCAGCAGCCAAGACCTCGGGACAGGGAAGACTGAAGCTTTCTTT
TRBV29-1	-	-	TRBJ2-5	CSVAIQETQYF	TGCAGCGTTGCTATCCAAGAGACCCAGTACTTC
TRBV19	-	TRBD1	TRBJ1-5	CATTLGTGRRPQHF	TGTGCCACCACCCTGGGGACAGGGCGGCGACCCCAGCATTTT
TRBV19	once	-	TRBJ1-3	CAARTVPGNTIYF	TGTGCCGCCCGGACAGTCCCTGGAAACACCATATATTTT
TRBV6-5	-	TRBD2	TRBJ2-3	CASSYSGGPTDTQYF	TGTGCCAGCAGTTATAGCGGGGGCCCCACAGATACGCAGTATTTT
TRBV7-2	-	TRBD1	TRBJ2-5	CASSPRTGLETQYF	TGTGCCAGCAGCCCTAGGACAGGGCTGGAGACCCAGTACTTC